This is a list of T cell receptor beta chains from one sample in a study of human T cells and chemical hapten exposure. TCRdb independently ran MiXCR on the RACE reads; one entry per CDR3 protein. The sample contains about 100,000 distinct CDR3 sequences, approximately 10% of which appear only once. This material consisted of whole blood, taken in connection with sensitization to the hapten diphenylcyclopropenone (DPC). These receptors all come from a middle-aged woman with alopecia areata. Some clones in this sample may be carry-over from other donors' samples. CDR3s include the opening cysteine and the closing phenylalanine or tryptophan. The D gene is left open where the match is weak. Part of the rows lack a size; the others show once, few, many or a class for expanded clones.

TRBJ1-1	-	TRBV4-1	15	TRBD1	CASSPGTGRDTEAFF	TGCGCCAGCAGCCCCGGGACAGGGAGGGACACTGAAGCTTTCTTT
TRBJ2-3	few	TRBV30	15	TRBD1	CAWSRGQGRTDTQYF	TGTGCCTGGAGTAGAGGACAGGGACGCACAGATACGCAGTATTTT
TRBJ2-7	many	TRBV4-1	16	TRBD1	CASSLGQAPTPYEQYF	TGCGCCAGCAGCTTAGGACAGGCCCCTACCCCCTACGAGCAGTACTTC
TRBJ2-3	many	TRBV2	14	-	CASGGQGPVDTQYF	TGTGCCAGCGGGGGGCAGGGGCCCGTGGATACGCAGTATTTT
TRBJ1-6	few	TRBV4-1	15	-	CASSQDWAVNSPLHF	TGCGCCAGCAGCCAAGATTGGGCAGTCAATTCACCCCTCCACTTT
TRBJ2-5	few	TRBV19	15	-	CASSIAGAWKETQYF	TGTGCCAGTAGTATAGCGGGGGCTTGGAAAGAGACCCAGTACTTC
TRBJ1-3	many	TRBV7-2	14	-	CASSSDNRGNTIYF	TGTGCCAGCAGCTCCGATAATCGTGGAAACACCATATATTTT
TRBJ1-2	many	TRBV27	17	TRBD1	CASSLSSGRGQSYGYTF	TGTGCCAGCAGTTTATCTTCTGGCAGGGGGCAGAGCTATGGCTACACCTTC
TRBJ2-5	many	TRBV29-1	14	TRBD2	CSVATSGGGETQYF	TGCAGCGTGGCTACTAGCGGGGGGGGAGAGACCCAGTACTTC
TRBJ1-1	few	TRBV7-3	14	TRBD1	CASSARQGGTEAFF	TGTGCCAGCAGCGCTCGACAGGGAGGCACTGAAGCTTTCTTT
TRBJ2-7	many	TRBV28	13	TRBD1	CATSGTGVGEQYF	TGTGCCACCTCCGGGACAGGGGTTGGCGAGCAGTACTTC
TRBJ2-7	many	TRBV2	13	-	CASSRLQAYEQYF	TGTGCCAGCAGTAGGCTCCAGGCCTACGAGCAGTACTTC
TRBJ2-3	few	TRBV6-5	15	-	CASSYSGVSTDTQYF	TGTGCCAGCAGTTACTCCGGCGTTAGCACAGATACGCAGTATTTT
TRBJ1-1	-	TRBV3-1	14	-	CASSERVKNTEAFF	TGTGCCAGCAGCGAGAGGGTGAAGAACACTGAAGCTTTCTTT
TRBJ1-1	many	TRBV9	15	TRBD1	CASSVGDRVLSEAFF	TGTGCCAGCAGCGTAGGCGACAGGGTGTTGAGTGAAGCTTTCTTT
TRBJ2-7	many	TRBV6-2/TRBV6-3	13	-	CASMKHASYEQYF	TGTGCCAGCATGAAGCATGCTAGCTACGAGCAGTACTTC
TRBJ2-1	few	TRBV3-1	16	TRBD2	CASSQDRLAGGREQFF	TGTGCCAGCAGCCAAGATCGGCTAGCGGGGGGGCGTGAGCAGTTCTTC
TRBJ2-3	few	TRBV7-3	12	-	CASSKRSGLQYF	TGTGCCAGCAGCAAGAGGTCGGGACTTCAGTATTTT
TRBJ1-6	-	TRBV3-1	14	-	CASSQAQNNSPLHF	TGTGCCAGCAGCCAAGCACAGAATAATTCACCCCTCCACTTT
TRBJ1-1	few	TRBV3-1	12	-	CASSQGAIEAFF	TGTGCCAGCAGCCAAGGCGCGATTGAAGCTTTCTTT
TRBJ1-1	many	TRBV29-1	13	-	CSVEKGLGTEAFF	TGCAGCGTTGAAAAAGGGCTGGGCACTGAAGCTTTCTTT
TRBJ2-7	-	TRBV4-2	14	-	CASSQEVRGGEQYF	TGTGCCAGCAGCCAAGAGGTCAGGGGGGGCGAGCAGTACTTC
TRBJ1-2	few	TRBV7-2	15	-	CASSLSGSQIYGYTF	TGTGCCAGCAGCTTATCTGGTAGCCAAATCTATGGCTACACCTTC
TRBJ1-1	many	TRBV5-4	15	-	CASSLGAGEYPEAFF	TGTGCCAGCAGCTTGGGGGCAGGGGAGTATCCTGAAGCTTTCTTT
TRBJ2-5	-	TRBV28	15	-	CASSSDGRIQETQYF	TGTGCCAGCAGTTCCGATGGCAGAATCCAAGAGACCCAGTACTTC
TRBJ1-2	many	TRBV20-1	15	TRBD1	CSAPLRSQGQGGYTF	TGCAGTGCCCCCCTAAGGTCACAGGGGCAGGGTGGCTACACCTTC
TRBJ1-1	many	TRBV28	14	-	CASSLPSGNTEAFF	TGTGCCAGCAGTTTACCGTCAGGGAACACTGAAGCTTTCTTT
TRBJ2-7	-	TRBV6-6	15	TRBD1	CASSLGGGQSYEQYF	TGTGCCAGCTCCCTGGGTGGGGGACAGTCCTACGAGCAGTACTTC
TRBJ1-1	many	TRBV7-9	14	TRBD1	CASSPTGVIGEAFF	TGTGCCAGCAGCCCTACAGGGGTGATCGGGGAAGCTTTCTTT
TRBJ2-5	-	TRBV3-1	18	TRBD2	CASSQDPASGGLVGTQYF	TGTGCCAGCAGCCAAGATCCCGCTAGCGGGGGCCTGGTCGGGACCCAGTACTTC
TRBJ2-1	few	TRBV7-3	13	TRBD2	CASSPGTSGEQFF	TGTGCCAGCAGCCCGGGGACTAGCGGTGAGCAGTTCTTC
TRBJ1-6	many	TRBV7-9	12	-	CASSRRNSPLHF	TGTGCCAGCAGCCGCCGAAATTCACCCCTCCACTTT
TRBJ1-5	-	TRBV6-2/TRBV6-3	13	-	CASGPRRDQPQHF	TGTGCCAGCGGACCGAGACGAGATCAGCCCCAGCATTTT
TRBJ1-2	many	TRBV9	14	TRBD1	CASSKGQGNYGYTF	TGTGCCAGCAGCAAGGGACAGGGGAACTATGGCTACACCTTC
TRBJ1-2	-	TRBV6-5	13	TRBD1	CASSNRQGVGYTF	TGTGCCAGCAGTAATAGACAGGGGGTTGGCTACACCTTC
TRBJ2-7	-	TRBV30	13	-	CAWRMGNSYEQYF	TGTGCCTGGCGGATGGGAAACTCCTACGAGCAGTACTTC
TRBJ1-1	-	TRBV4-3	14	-	CASSQGGSALGAFF	TGCGCCAGCAGCCAAGGAGGAAGCGCCCTGGGGGCTTTCTTT
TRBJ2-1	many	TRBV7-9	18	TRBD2	CASSFRSEGLAITNEQFF	TGTGCCAGCAGCTTTAGGTCGGAAGGACTAGCTATAACCAATGAGCAGTTCTTC
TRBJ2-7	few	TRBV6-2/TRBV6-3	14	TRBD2	CASRRTSSSYEQYF	TGTGCCAGCCGACGGACTAGCTCCTCCTACGAGCAGTACTTC
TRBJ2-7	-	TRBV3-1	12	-	CASSQSAAEQYF	TGTGCCAGCAGCCAGTCGGCGGCCGAGCAGTACTTC
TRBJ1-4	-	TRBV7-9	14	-	CASSPGRTNEKLFF	TGTGCCAGCAGCCCAGGGAGGACTAATGAAAAACTGTTTTTT
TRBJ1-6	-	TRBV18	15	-	CASSPGASYNSPLHF	TGTGCCAGCTCACCAGGGGCCTCCTATAATTCACCCCTCCACTTT
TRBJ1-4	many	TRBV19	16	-	CASRSEDLGWDEKLFF	TGTGCCAGTAGATCGGAGGACCTAGGCTGGGATGAAAAACTGTTTTTT
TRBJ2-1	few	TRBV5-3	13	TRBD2	CARSWSSGRAPFF	TGTGCCAGAAGCTGGTCTAGCGGGAGGGCCCCGTTCTTC
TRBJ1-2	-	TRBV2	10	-	CASFSRGYTF	TGTGCCAGCTTCTCGAGGGGCTACACCTTC
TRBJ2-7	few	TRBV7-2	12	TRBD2	CASSAGVGEQYF	TGTGCCAGCAGCGCGGGGGTGGGCGAGCAGTACTTC
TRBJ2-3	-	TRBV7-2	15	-	CASSPGRSTTLTQYF	TGTGCCAGCAGCCCGGGCAGGTCCACCACTTTAACGCAGTATTTT
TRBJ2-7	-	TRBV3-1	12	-	CASSQTGVEQYF	TGTGCCAGCAGCCAGACTGGCGTCGAGCAGTACTTC
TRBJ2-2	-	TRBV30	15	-	CAWSPGHRLTGELFF	TGTGCCTGGAGCCCGGGACATCGCTTAACCGGGGAGCTGTTTTTT
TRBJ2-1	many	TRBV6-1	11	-	CARGSGVEQFF	TGTGCCAGGGGTTCGGGGGTTGAGCAGTTCTTC
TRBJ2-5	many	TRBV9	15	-	CASSEAGQIQETQYF	TGTGCCAGCAGCGAGGCGGGACAGATTCAAGAGACCCAGTACTTC
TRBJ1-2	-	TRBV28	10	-	CASSQYGYTF	TGTGCCAGCAGTCAGTATGGCTACACCTTC
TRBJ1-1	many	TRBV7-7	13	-	CASSSAEGTEAFF	TGTGCCAGCAGCTCAGCCGAGGGCACTGAAGCTTTCTTT
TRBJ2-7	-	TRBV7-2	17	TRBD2	CASSFKAGALSSYEQYF	TGTGCCAGCAGCTTTAAAGCGGGAGCCTTGAGCTCCTACGAGCAGTACTTC
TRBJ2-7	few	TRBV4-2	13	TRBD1	CASSQAPGTGQYF	TGTGCCAGCAGCCAAGCCCCAGGGACAGGGCAGTACTTC